A single T cell receptor (beta chain) is shown here with its context. The sample originates from a study of cytotoxic CD8 clonotypes in ibrutinib-treated CLL. Study as a whole: Collecting the response samples happened after a median around twelve months of treatment, with a range of 6 to 36.

The ends were cut back, 1 base at V and 4 bases at J, with 20 bases in the middle. CDR1 and CDR2 (germline): ENHRY, SYGVKD. This CDR3 comprises 18 residues. Cryopreserved PBMCs supplied around 1.8 micrograms of genomic DNA for TCR beta libraries. Repertoires were generated with immunoSEQ multiplex PCR, while TCRdb's copy carries only in-frame clones and drops some. The data show more than 300,000 clones, with around four fifths seen just once and about 6.7% held by the top ten. The rearrangement joins TRBV10-3 to TRBJ2-1, with D possibly being TRBD2 (6 bases). This receptor was taken from a human donor with chronic lymphocytic leukemia. The specimen was PBMCs, collected before ibrutinib treatment. Written as DNA, the CDR3 is TGTGCCATCAGTGAGTTTATGGATCCGGGAGCGGAATACAATGAGCAGTTCTTC. Translated, it gives CAISEFMDPGAEYNEQFF.